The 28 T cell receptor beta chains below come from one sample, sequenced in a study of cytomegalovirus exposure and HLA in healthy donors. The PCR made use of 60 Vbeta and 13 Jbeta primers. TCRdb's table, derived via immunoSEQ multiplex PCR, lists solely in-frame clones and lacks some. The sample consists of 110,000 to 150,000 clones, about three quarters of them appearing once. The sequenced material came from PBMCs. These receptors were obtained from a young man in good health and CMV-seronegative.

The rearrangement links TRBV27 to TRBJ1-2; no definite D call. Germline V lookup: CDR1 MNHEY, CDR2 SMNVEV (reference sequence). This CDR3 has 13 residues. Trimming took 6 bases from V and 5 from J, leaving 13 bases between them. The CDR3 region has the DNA TGTGCCAGCAGCCCACTTCCCCGGTATGGCTACACCTTC. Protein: CASSPLPRYGYTF.

The CDR3 reads CASSLDPVQETQYF. CDR3 coding DNA: TGCGCCAGCAGCTTGGACCCAGTCCAAGAGACCCAGTACTTC. The chain uses TRBV5-1 and TRBJ2-5; D is ambiguous. The CDR3 covers 14 residues. Germline loops: CDR1 SGHRS, CDR2 YFSETQ. Trimming left V 0 bases short and J 1 base short, with 7 bases between.

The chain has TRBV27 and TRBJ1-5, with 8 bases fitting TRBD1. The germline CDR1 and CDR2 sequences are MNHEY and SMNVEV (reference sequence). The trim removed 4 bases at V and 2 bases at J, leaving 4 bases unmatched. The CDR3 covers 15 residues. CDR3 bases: TGTGCCAGCAGTTCCTACAGGGGGGGCAATCAGCCCCAGCATTTT. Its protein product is CASSSYRGGNQPQHF.

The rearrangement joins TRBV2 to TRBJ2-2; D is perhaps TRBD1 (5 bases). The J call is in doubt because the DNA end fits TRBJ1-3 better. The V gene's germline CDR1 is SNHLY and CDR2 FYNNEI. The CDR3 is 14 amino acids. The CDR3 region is CASSKGLAGNTIYF. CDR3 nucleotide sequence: TGTGCCAGCAGTAAGGGGCTCGCTGGAAACACCATATATTTT.

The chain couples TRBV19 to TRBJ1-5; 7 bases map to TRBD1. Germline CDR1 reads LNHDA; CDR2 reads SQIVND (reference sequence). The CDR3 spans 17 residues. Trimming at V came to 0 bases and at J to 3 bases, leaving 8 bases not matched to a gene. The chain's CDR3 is CASSIDGGTGANQPQHF. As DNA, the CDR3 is TGTGCCAGTAGTATAGATGGGGGAACAGGGGCCAATCAGCCCCAGCATTTT.

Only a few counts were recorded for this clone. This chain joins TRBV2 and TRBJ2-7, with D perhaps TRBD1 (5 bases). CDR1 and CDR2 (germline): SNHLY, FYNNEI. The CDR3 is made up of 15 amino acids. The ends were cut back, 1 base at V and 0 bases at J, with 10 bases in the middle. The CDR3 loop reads CASSEGGASSYEQYF. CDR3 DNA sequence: TGTGCCAGCAGTGAAGGTGGGGCTTCCTCCTACGAGCAGTACTTC.

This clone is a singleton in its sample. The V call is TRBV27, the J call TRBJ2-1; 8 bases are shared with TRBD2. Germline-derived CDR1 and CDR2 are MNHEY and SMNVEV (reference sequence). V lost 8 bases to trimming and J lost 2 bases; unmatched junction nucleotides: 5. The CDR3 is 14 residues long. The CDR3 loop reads CASRKRETYNEQFF. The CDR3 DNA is TGTGCCAGCCGGAAGCGGGAGACCTACAATGAGCAGTTCTTC.

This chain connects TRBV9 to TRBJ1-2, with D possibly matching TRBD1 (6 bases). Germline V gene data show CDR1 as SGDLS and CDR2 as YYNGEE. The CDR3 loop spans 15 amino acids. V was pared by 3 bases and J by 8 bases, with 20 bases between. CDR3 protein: CASSATGIPLGGYTF. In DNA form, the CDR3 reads TGTGCCAGCAGCGCAACAGGGATACCCCTGGGCGGCTACACCTTC.

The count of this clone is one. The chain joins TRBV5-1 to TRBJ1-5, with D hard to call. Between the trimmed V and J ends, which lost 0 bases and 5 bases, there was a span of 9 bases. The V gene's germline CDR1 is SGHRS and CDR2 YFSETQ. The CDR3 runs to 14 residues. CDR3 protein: CASSLDGQYQPQHF. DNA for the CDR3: TGCGCCAGCAGCTTGGATGGGCAGTATCAGCCCCAGCATTTT.

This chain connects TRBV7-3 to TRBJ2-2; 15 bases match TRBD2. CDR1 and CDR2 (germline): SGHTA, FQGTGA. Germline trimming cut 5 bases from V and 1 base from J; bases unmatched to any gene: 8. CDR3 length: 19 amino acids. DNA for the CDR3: TGTGCCAGCAGCCTATATGGGACTAGCGGGGGGCAGAACACCGGGGAGCTGTTTTTT. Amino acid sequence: CASSLYGTSGGQNTGELFF. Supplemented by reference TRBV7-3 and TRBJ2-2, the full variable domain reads GAGVSQTPSNKVTEKGKYVELRCDPISGHTALYWYRQSLGQGPEFLIYFQGTGAADDSGLPNDRFFAVRPEGSVSTLKIQRTERGDSAVYLCASSLYGTSGGQNTGELFFGEGSRLTVL.

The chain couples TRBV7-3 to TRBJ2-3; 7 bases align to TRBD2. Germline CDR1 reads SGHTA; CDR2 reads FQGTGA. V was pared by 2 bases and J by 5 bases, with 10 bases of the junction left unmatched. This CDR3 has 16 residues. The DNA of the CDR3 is TGTGCCAGCAGCTTAGACCGTCCGGGGGGTGGAGATACGCAGTATTTT. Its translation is CASSLDRPGGGDTQYF.

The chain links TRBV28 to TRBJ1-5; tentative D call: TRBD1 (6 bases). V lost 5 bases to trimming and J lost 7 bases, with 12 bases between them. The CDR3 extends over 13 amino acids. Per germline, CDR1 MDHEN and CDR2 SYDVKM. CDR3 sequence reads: CASSEGQFQPQHF. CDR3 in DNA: TGTGCCAGCAGTGAAGGACAGTTCCAGCCCCAGCATTTT.

The CDR3 DNA reads as TGTGCCAGCAGTTTACCCAGCTCTGGGGCCAACGTCCTGACTTTC. Translation gives CASSLPSSGANVLTF. The chain has TRBV28 and TRBJ2-6, with D hard to call. Trimming removed 2 bases at V and 0 bases at J, with 5 bases between. This CDR3 is 15 amino acids long. The germline V gene encodes CDR1 MDHEN and CDR2 SYDVKM. Filled out from reference TRBV28 and TRBJ2-6, the complete variable domain reads DVKVTQSSRYLVKRTGEKVFLECVQDMDHENMFWYRQDPGLGLRLIYFSYDVKMKEKGDIPEGYSVSREKKERFSLILESASTNQTSMYLCASSLPSSGANVLTFGAGSRLTVL.

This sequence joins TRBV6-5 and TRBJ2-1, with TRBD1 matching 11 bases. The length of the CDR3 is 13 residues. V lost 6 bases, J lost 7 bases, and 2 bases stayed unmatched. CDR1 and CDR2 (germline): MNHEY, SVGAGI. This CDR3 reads CASRGQGVNEQFF. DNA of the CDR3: TGTGCCAGCAGGGGACAGGGGGTAAATGAGCAGTTCTTC.

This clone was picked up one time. CDR3 nucleotide sequence: TGTGCCAGCAGTTTACTCACTGAAGCTTTCTTT. The encoded protein is CASSLLTEAFF. The chain links TRBV28 to TRBJ1-1; D not certain. This CDR3 has 11 residues. V dropped 2 bases and J dropped 4 bases, with 2 bases sitting between them. Germline V gene sequence: CDR1 MDHEN, CDR2 SYDVKM.

In DNA, the CDR3 is TGTGCCAGCAGTACACTAGACAATACGCAGTATTTT. The encoded protein is CASSTLDNTQYF. This chain links TRBV27 with TRBJ2-3, with a possible D match to TRBD2 (5 bases). Germline CDR1 reads MNHEY; CDR2 reads SMNVEV (reference sequence). CDR3 length: 12 residues. Deletions cut 5 bases from V and 7 bases from J, with 10 bases between.

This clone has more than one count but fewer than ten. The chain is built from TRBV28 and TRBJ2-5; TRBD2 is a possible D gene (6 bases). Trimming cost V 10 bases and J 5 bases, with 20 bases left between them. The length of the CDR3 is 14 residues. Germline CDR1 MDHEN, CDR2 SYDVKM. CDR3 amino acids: CATTGGDVAETQYF. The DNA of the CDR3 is TGTGCCACCACAGGCGGGGATGTGGCGGAGACCCAGTACTTC. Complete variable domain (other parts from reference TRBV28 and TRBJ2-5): DVKVTQSSRYLVKRTGEKVFLECVQDMDHENMFWYRQDPGLGLRLIYFSYDVKMKEKGDIPEGYSVSREKKERFSLILESASTNQTSMYLCATTGGDVAETQYFGPGTRLLVL.

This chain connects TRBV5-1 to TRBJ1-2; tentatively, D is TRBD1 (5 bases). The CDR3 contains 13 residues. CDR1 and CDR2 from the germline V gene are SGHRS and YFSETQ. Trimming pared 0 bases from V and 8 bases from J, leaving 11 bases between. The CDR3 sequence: CASSLGGDRGYTF. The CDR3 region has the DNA TGCGCCAGCAGCTTGGGGGGGGATCGGGGCTACACCTTC.

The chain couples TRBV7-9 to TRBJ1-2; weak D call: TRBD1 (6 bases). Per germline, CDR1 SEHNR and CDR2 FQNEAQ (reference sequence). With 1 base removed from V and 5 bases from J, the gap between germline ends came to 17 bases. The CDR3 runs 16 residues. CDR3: CASSLEIQGPEYGYTF. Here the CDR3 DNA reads TGTGCCAGCAGCTTAGAAATACAGGGCCCGGAGTATGGCTACACCTTC.

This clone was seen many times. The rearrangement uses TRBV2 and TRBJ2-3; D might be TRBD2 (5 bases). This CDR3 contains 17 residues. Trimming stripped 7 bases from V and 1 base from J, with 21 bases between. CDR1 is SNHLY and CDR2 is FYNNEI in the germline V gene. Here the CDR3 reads CASTETFLAVGTDTQYF. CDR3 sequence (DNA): TGTGCCAGCACCGAAACCTTCCTAGCTGTTGGCACAGATACGCAGTATTTT.

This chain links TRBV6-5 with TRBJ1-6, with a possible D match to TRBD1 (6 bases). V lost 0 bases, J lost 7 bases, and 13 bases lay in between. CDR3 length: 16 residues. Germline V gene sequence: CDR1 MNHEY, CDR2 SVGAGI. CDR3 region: CASSYSAGTKNSPLHF. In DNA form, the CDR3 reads TGTGCCAGCAGTTACTCGGCCGGGACAAAAAATTCACCCCTCCACTTT.

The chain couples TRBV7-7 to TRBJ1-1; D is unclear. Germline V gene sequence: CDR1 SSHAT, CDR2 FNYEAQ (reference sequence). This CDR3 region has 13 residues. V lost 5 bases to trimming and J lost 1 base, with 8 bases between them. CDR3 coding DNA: TGTGCCAGCAGCCCTATTTCGAACACTGAAGCTTTCTTT. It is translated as CASSPISNTEAFF.

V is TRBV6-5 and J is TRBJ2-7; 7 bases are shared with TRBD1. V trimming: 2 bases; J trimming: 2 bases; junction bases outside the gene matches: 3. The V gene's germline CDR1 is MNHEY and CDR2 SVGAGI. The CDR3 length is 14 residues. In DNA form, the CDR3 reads TGTGCCAGCAGTTACGACGGGACAGCCTACGAGCAGTACTTC. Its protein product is CASSYDGTAYEQYF.

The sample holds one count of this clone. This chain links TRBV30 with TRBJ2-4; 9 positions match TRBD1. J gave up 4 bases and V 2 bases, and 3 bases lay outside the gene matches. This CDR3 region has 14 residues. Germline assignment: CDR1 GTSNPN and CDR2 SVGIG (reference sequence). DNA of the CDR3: TGTGCCTGGAGTACAGGGGGCTGGAAAAACATTCAGTACTTC. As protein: CAWSTGGWKNIQYF.

The CDR3 loop is CASSPDGFLGQGPDSNQPQHF. For the CDR3, the DNA is TGCGCCAGCAGCCCGGACGGTTTCCTGGGACAGGGGCCAGATAGCAATCAGCCCCAGCATTTT. The chain combines TRBV5-1 with TRBJ1-5; 10 bases are a match to TRBD1. The CDR3 spans 21 residues. The trim removed 4 bases at V and 0 bases at J, leaving 19 bases unmatched. Looked up from germline, CDR1 is SGHRS and CDR2 is YFSETQ.

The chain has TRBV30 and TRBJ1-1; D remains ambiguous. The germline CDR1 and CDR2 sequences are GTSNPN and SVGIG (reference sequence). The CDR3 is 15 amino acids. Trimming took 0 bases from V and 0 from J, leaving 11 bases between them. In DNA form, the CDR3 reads TGTGCCTGGAGTGTTCCGGGGATTCTGAACACTGAAGCTTTCTTT. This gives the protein CAWSVPGILNTEAFF.

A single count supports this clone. The CDR3 sequence is CASSQAVRGSTDTQYF. CDR3 DNA: TGTGCCAGCAGCCAAGCAGTGCGGGGCAGCACAGATACGCAGTATTTT. The rearrangement joins TRBV4-2 to TRBJ2-3, with D possibly being TRBD2 (6 bases). CDR3 length: 16 residues. Germline V gene lookup returns CDR1 LGHNA and CDR2 YNFKEQ. With 1 base removed from V and 0 bases from J, the gap between germline ends came to 11 bases.

CDR3 coding DNA: TGCAGCGTTGAATCAGCTAGCGGGAGCGCGAACACCGGGGAGCTGTTTTTT. Encoded protein: CSVESASGSANTGELFF. This chain connects TRBV29-1 to TRBJ2-2, with TRBD2 matching over 10 bases. The germline V gene has CDR1 SQVTM and CDR2 ANQGSEA. The CDR3 is made up of 17 amino acids. Trimming at V came to 2 bases and at J to 0 bases, leaving 6 bases not matched to a gene.